This TCR beta chain was recovered during a study of identifying expanded T cells in peripheral blood. During the collection period, no donor immune events like infections were recorded. The protocol was immunoSEQ multiplex PCR, while the TCRdb copy is restricted to in-frame clones and leaves out a portion. The sample has roughly 96,000 clones, roughly 90% seen once. Looked up from germline, CDR1 is SGHVS and CDR2 is FQNEAQ. Deletions cut 2 bases from V and 2 bases from J, with 15 bases between. The CDR3 consists of 16 residues. Details on this clone: Its cognate antigen is unknown.

Study results and caveats: Roughly 1.1 clones differed between technical replicates, versus about 15 and 19 over time. Variance in clone template counts between two-week samples significantly increased with total template count across all healthy donors.

This rearrangement joins TRBV7-8 to TRBJ1-1; D is possibly TRBD1 (6 bases). The sequenced sample was blood. This TCR was sampled from a person aged 18-70 years in good health. CDR3 amino acids: CASSLTPGTINTEAFF. For the CDR3, the DNA is TGTGCCAGCAGCTTAACCCCAGGGACAATTAACACTGAAGCTTTCTTT.